This T cell receptor beta chain appears in the sequencing data of a study of cytomegalovirus exposure and HLA in healthy donors. Findings and limits, study-wide: Immune exposure data for these donors was limited to CMV serostatus. A later analysis reported that several of the most significant clusters appeared to be linked to common viral pathogens, among them Epstein-Barr virus.

This clone was seen a handful of times. The antigen is undetermined. Despite likely unrecorded immune exposures, the donors were nominally healthy at the time of sampling. The PCR was carried out with 60 Vbeta primers and 13 Jbeta primers. The table came from immunoSEQ multiplex PCR; TCRdb's copy has only in-frame clones and leaves some out. The table lists 75,000 to 95,000 clones, about 62% of them singletons. The CDR3 sequence is 14 residues long. From germline, CDR1 is MDHEN and CDR2 SYDVKM. Deletions cut 4 bases from V and 0 bases from J, with 10 bases between. The chain has TRBV28 and TRBJ2-7, with TRBD1 as a possible D gene (6 bases). Sequencing was performed on PBMCs. The TCR sequence derives from a man aged 25-45 years in good health and CMV-seronegative. Written as DNA, the CDR3 is TGTGCCAGCAGTTCAGGGACACACTCCTACGAGCAGTACTTC. It encodes CASSSGTHSYEQYF.